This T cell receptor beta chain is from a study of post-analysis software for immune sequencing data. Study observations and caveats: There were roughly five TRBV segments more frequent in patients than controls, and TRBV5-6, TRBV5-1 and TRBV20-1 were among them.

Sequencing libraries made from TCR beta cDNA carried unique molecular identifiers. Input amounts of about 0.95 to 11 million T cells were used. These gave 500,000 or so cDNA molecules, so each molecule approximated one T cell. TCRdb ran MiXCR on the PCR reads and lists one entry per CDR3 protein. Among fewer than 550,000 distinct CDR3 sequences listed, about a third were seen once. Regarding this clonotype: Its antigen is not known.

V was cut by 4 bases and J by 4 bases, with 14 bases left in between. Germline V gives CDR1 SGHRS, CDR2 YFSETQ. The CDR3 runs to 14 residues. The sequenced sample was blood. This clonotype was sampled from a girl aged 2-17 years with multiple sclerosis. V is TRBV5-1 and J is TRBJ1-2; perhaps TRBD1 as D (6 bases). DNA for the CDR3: TGCGCCAGCAGCCCGGATACAGGGATCTATGGCTACACCTTC. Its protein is CASSPDTGIYGYTF.